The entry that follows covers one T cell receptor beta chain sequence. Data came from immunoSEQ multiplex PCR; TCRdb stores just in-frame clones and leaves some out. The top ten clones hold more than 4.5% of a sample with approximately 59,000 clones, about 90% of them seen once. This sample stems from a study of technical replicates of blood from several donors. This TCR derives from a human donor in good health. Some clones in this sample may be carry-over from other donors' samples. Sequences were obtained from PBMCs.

The CDR3 loop reads CAWSVRSNQPQHF. DNA of the CDR3: TGTGCCTGGAGTGTACGGAGCAATCAGCCCCAGCATTTT. The chain carries TRBV30 and TRBJ1-5; unclear D gene. Trimming pared 0 bases from V and 1 base from J, leaving 4 bases between. Germline loops: CDR1 GTSNPN, CDR2 SVGIG (reference sequence). CDR3 size: 13 residues.